Listed below are T cell receptor beta chains from one sample, sequenced in a study of cytomegalovirus exposure and HLA in healthy donors. This table comes from immunoSEQ multiplex PCR, and its TCRdb copy is limited to in-frame clones, with some not included. The sample records some 160,000 clones, roughly 70% being singletons. Sequencing was carried out using PBMCs. Receptors were obtained from a woman aged 40 to 55 in good health and CMV-seronegative. Both conserved end residues are part of each CDR3. A D gene is named only where the DNA matches it firmly. Clone size is given for some rows only: seen once, a few or many times, or a class if the clone is expanded.

V gene,J gene,D gene,clone size,CDR3 DNA,CDR3 protein
TRBV28,TRBJ2-1,NA,NA,TGTGCCAGCCATTCTGCGGCAGGGTGGAATGAGCAGTTCTTC,CASHSAAGWNEQFF
TRBV18,TRBJ2-5,TRBD2,NA,TGTGCCAGCTCACCGAATAGACTAGCCGGTGAGACCCAGTACTTC,CASSPNRLAGETQYF
TRBV15,TRBJ1-1,NA,NA,TGTGCCACCAGCGGTACTAAATTTGAAGCTTTCTTT,CATSGTKFEAFF
TRBV18,TRBJ1-4,TRBD1,few,TGTGCCAGCTCACCATCCATCAGCGACAGGGAGAGGCGAAAACTGTTTTTT,CASSPSISDRERRKLFF
TRBV5-1,TRBJ1-1,NA,NA,TGCGCCAGCAGCCCTAATCCCGGGAGATCTGAAGAAGCTTTCTTT,CASSPNPGRSEEAFF
TRBV5-4,TRBJ1-5,NA,NA,TGTGCCAGCAGCCCAGGCGCGGGTCTAGATCAGCCCCAGCATTTT,CASSPGAGLDQPQHF
TRBV6-6,TRBJ1-2,NA,NA,TGTGCTACACGGCAGGGCTATGGCTACACCTTC,CATRQGYGYTF
TRBV27,TRBJ2-2,TRBD1,NA,TGTGCCAGCAGTTTAGGCCCCGGACAGGGGGCGACCGGGGAGCTGTTTTTT,CASSLGPGQGATGELFF
TRBV10-2,TRBJ2-7,TRBD1,NA,TGCGCCAGCAGGGACAGGGTGGGCTTGAGCTCCTACGAGCAGTACTTC,CASRDRVGLSSYEQYF
TRBV19,TRBJ1-4,TRBD1,NA,TGTGCCAGTACTCTGACAGGGGGGATAGGTGAAAAACTGTTTTTT,CASTLTGGIGEKLFF
TRBV30,TRBJ2-7,NA,NA,TGTGCCTGGAGTTCGAACTACGAGCAGTACTTC,CAWSSNYEQYF
TRBV18,TRBJ1-2,NA,NA,TGTGCCAGCTCACCACCGGTCAGGTTGAATGGCTACACCTTC,CASSPPVRLNGYTF
TRBV28,TRBJ1-5,TRBD1,few,TGTGCCAGCAGCCCACAGGGGAAGAAGCCCCAGCATTTT,CASSPQGKKPQHF
TRBV10-2,TRBJ1-5,NA,NA,TGCGCCAGCACCCAGGGGCAGGGTCAGCCCCAGCATTTT,CASTQGQGQPQHF
TRBV2,TRBJ1-3,NA,once,TGTGCCAGCAGTCAAAACACCATATATTTT,CASSQNTIYF
TRBV4-1,TRBJ2-7,TRBD1,NA,TGCGCCAGCAGCCAAGAGGGGACAGGCCTCTACGAGCAGTACTTC,CASSQEGTGLYEQYF
TRBV28,TRBJ2-1,NA,NA,TGTGCCAGCAGTCCTGGTTCTGGGGCTGAGCAGTTCTTC,CASSPGSGAEQFF
TRBV5-1,TRBJ2-1,TRBD2,NA,TGCGCCAGCAGCTCCGGGACTAGCGGGGCCTCCTACAATGAGCAGTTCTTC,CASSSGTSGASYNEQFF
TRBV5-6,TRBJ1-1,NA,NA,TGTGCCAGCAGCTTAGCCCCGGGTTCTCGGAGCGCTGAAGCTTTCTTT,CASSLAPGSRSAEAFF
TRBV5-1,TRBJ2-1,NA,NA,TGCGCCAGCAGCTACCTCGTGAGGTCTTACAATGAGCAGTTCTTC,CASSYLVRSYNEQFF
TRBV4-1,TRBJ2-6,TRBD2,NA,TGCGCCAGCAGCCCCCTTATAGTTCCGGGGGGTGGTTCTGGGGCCAACGTCCTGACTTTC,CASSPLIVPGGGSGANVLTF
TRBV18,TRBJ1-4,NA,few,TGTGCCAGCTCGCCGACGCAGGGCTTGGGTGAAAAACTGTTTTTT,CASSPTQGLGEKLFF
TRBV11-2,TRBJ2-3,NA,NA,TGTGCCACCAAGAGTAGCACAGATACGCAGTATTTT,CATKSSTDTQYF
TRBV6-5,TRBJ2-2,TRBD2,NA,TGTGCCAGCAGTTTCGGGCGGGAGGGGGCCGGGGAGCTGTTTTTT,CASSFGREGAGELFF
TRBV9,TRBJ2-7,TRBD1,NA,TGTGCCAGCAGCGGGGGGACAGGGACGGGTATCTACGAGCAGTACTTC,CASSGGTGTGIYEQYF
TRBV10-1,TRBJ2-1,TRBD1,NA,TGCGCCAGCAGTTCGACAGGGAGCTCCTACAATGAGCAGTTCTTC,CASSSTGSSYNEQFF
TRBV7-8,TRBJ1-6,NA,many,TGTGCCAGCAGCTTAGGGGCTGGAGGGCCTAATTCACCCCTCCACTTT,CASSLGAGGPNSPLHF
TRBV5-1,TRBJ2-2,NA,NA,TGCGCCAGCAGCTTGGGGCCGAACACCGGGGAGCTGTTTTTT,CASSLGPNTGELFF
TRBV5-6,TRBJ2-2,NA,NA,TGTGCCAGCAGCTTGGGGGCAAGCGGAGGCACCGGGGAGCTGTTTTTT,CASSLGASGGTGELFF
TRBV2,TRBJ1-6,NA,NA,TGTGCCAACCAGGACAGTAGCTCCTATAATTCACCCCTCCACTTT,CANQDSSSYNSPLHF
TRBV5-1,TRBJ2-1,TRBD1,NA,TGCGCCAGCAGACTACCATTCCGGGACAGAAAACAAGAGACCCAGTTCTTC,CASRLPFRDRKQETQFF
TRBV5-1,TRBJ1-1,NA,NA,TGCGCCAGCAGCTTGGACAGGGAGAAAGTTTTCTTT,CASSLDREKVFF
TRBV6-5,TRBJ2-7,TRBD2,few,TGTGCCAGCAGTTACTCGGTAGCGGGAGGCCTCTACGAGCAGTACTTC,CASSYSVAGGLYEQYF
TRBV5-1,TRBJ1-2,NA,NA,TGCGCCAGCAGCTTGACGGGGGACCCCTATGGCTACACCTTC,CASSLTGDPYGYTF
TRBV19,TRBJ1-5,NA,few,TGTGCCAGTAGTAGCCTCGACGGGAGCCGGGGCCAGCCCCAGCATTTT,CASSSLDGSRGQPQHF
TRBV15,TRBJ2-2,NA,NA,TGTGCCACCAGCAGAGACGGGGTAGACACCGGGGAGCTGTTTTTT,CATSRDGVDTGELFF
TRBV19,TRBJ2-1,TRBD2,few,TGTGCCAGTAGGTCAGCGGGAGGGAACTACAATGAGCAGTTCTTC,CASRSAGGNYNEQFF
TRBV10-1,TRBJ1-1,NA,NA,TGCGCCAGCAGCGGGGGGACTGAAGCTTTCTTT,CASSGGTEAFF
TRBV29-1,TRBJ2-1,TRBD2,NA,TGCAGCGTTGAGATTAGCGGGGGGGCGCTTGAGCAGTTCTTC,CSVEISGGALEQFF
TRBV4-2,TRBJ1-4,NA,NA,TGTGCCAGCAGCCCGATTCGGGGTGAAAAACTGTTTTTT,CASSPIRGEKLFF
TRBV2,TRBJ2-7,TRBD2,NA,TGTGCCAGCAGCAAAGGGCTCGGCGGGGGGACCTACTCCTACGAGCAGTACTTC,CASSKGLGGGTYSYEQYF
TRBV6-1,TRBJ1-2,TRBD1,few,TGTGCCAGCAGTGGGGGAGGGACAGGGAAAATTCGGTACACCTTC,CASSGGGTGKIRYTF
TRBV28,TRBJ2-3,TRBD2,NA,TGTGCCAGCAGTTTACTGTCGGGGGGGTACACAGATACGCAGTATTTT,CASSLLSGGYTDTQYF
TRBV21-1,TRBJ2-7,NA,NA,TGTGCCAGCAGCTCTCGACAGGGTCCCTACGAGCAGTACTTC,CASSSRQGPYEQYF
TRBV5-1,TRBJ2-3,TRBD1,NA,TGCGCCAGCAGCTTACAGGGGCCGGTGTCCCCGGATACGCAGTATTTT,CASSLQGPVSPDTQYF
TRBV30,TRBJ2-5,NA,NA,TGTGCCTGGAAGGACAGAGTGGGGGAGACCCAGTACTTC,CAWKDRVGETQYF
TRBV9,TRBJ1-1,TRBD1,NA,TGTGCCAGCAGCAACCGGGACAGGGCGATTACTGAAGCTTTCTTT,CASSNRDRAITEAFF
TRBV5-1,TRBJ2-1,NA,NA,TGCGCCAGCTTTCCCCCGGACACCAATGAGCAGTTCTTC,CASFPPDTNEQFF